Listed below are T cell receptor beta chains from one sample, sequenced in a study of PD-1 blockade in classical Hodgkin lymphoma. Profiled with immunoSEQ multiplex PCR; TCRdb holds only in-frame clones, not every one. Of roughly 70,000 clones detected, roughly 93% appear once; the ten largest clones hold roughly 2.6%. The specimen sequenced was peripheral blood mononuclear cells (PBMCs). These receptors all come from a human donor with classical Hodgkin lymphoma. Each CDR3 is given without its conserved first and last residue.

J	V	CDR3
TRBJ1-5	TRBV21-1	ASAGDVSQPQH
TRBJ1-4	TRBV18	ASSVSRDRAEKLF
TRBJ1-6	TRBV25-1	ASTGQISTPLH
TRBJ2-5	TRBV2	ASLRDPEETQY
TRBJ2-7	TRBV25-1	ASSRSTYYEQY
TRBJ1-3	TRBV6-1	ASAPGGPGNTIY
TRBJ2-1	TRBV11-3	ASSHGTRPNEQF
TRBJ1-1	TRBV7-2	ASSLRGVKGAGAEAF
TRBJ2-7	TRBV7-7	ASSLGQGAGEQY
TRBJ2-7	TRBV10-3	AISDRREGEQY
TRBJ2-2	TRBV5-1	ASSLVSSGGRTGELF
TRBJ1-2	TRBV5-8	ASSLRAGVYT
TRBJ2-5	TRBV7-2	ASSFPPAGKGGETQY
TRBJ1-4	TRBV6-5	ASSYSVTQGNEKLF
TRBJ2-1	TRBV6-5	ASRGGGGEF
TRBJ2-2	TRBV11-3	ATSQRHTGELF
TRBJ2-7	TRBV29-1	SVGDRYYEQY
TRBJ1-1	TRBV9	ASSVGTLTEAF
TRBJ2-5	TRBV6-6	ASSYSEIETQY
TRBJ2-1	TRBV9	ASSVAHWGVSYNEQF
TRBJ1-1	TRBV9	ASSASRQMGTEAF
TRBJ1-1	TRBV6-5	ASSYRTQGPSEAF
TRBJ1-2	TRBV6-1	ASSEAGGRSYGYT
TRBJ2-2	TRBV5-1	ASSLDAVNTGELF
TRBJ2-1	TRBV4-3	ASSQDNRGNNEQF
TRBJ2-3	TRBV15	ATMGVSYGDTQY
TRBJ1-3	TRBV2	ASSDDRGLVSGNTIY
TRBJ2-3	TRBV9	ASSRPTGGNTQY
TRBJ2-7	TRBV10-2	ASSGWGTSDYEQY
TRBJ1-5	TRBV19	ASSIRQFQPQH
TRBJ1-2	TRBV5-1	ASSLDRANYGYT